The 10 T cell receptor beta chains below all came from one sample that was sequenced in a study of T cell repertoires in cytomegalovirus infection. TCRdb independently ran MiXCR on the reads; one entry per CDR3 protein. The sample lists approximately 990,000 distinct CDR3 sequences, approximately 31% occurring once. Antigens of these TCRs are unknown. The sequencing used cultured CD8+ T cells from PBMCs, collected from culture after CMV antigen stimulation. The receptors shown here come from a human donor in good health (CMV status not recorded). Some clones in this sample may be carry-over from other donors' samples.

This chain connects TRBV6-5 to TRBJ2-1; D unresolved. Trimming took off 0 bases at V and 6 bases at J, with 6 bases between the two ends. The CDR3 spans 13 residues. Germline V gene sequence: CDR1 MNHEY, CDR2 SVGAGI. The CDR3 is CASSYSNLNEQFF. The CDR3 nucleotides read TGTGCCAGCAGTTACTCTAACCTCAATGAGCAGTTCTTC.

V is TRBV6-1 and J is TRBJ2-2; 10 bases map to TRBD2. The CDR3 has 18 amino acids. CDR1 and CDR2 (germline): MNHNS, SASEGT. Trimming cost V 5 bases and J 5 bases; bases outside gene matches: 14. CDR3 sequence reads: CASSYVSGGLDPTGELFF. In DNA, the CDR3 is TGTGCCAGCAGTTACGTTAGCGGGGGGTTGGACCCAACCGGGGAGCTGTTTTTT.

This clonotype came up a few times. This sequence joins TRBV6-2 or TRBV6-3 and TRBJ2-5, with 7 bases fitting TRBD2. Germline V gene lookup returns CDR1 MNHEY and CDR2 SVGEGT. The junction had 5 bases not matched to a gene; V was cut back by 7 bases and J by 0 bases. CDR3 size: 14 residues. The CDR3 coding sequence is TGTGCCAGCAATTCCGGGACTAACCAAGAGACCCAGTACTTC. Translating it yields CASNSGTNQETQYF.

This clonotype was counted at least ten times. The rearrangement links TRBV7-2 to TRBJ2-2; perhaps TRBD1 as D (6 bases). Trimming cost V 5 bases and J 4 bases, with 11 bases left between them. CDR3 length equals 14 residues. CDR1 SGHTA and CDR2 FQGNSA come from the germline V gene. The CDR3 sequence is CASSTWTATGELFF. In nucleotides, the CDR3 is TGTGCCAGCAGCACTTGGACAGCCACCGGGGAGCTGTTTTTT. The variable domain in full, with the rest retrieved from reference TRBV7-2 and TRBJ2-2, is GAGVSQSPSNKVTEKGKDVELRCDPISGHTALYWYRQSLGQGLEFLIYFQGNSAPDKSGLPSDRFSAERTGGSVSTLTIQRTQQEDSAVYLCASSTWTATGELFFGEGSRLTVL.

J is TRBJ2-5 and V is TRBV7-9, with 11 bases fitting TRBD2. The germline gives CDR1 SEHNR, CDR2 FQNEAQ (reference sequence). This CDR3 region has 18 residues. J lost 5 bases, V lost 0 bases, and 11 bases had no gene match. CDR3 bases: TGTGCCAGCAGCTTAGCTCTCTTCCTAGCGGGGGGCCGGGAGACCCAGTACTTC. Its protein product is CASSLALFLAGGRETQYF. Using reference TRBV7-9 and TRBJ2-5 for the parts outside the CDR3, the full variable domain is DTGVSQNPRHKITKRGQNVTFRCDPISEHNRLYWYRQTLGQGPEFLTYFQNEAQLEKSRLLSDRFSAERPKGSFSTLEIQRTEQGDSAMYLCASSLALFLAGGRETQYFGPGTRLLVL.

The rearrangement joins TRBV6-5 to TRBJ2-7; the D call may be TRBD1 or TRBD2 (5 bases each). The CDR3 totals 14 residues. Trimming shortened V by 2 bases and J by 7 bases, and 15 bases separated the two germline ends. In germline, CDR1 is MNHEY, CDR2 SVGAGI. CDR3 sequence reads: CASSYTLGVEEQYF. CDR3 nucleotide sequence: TGTGCCAGCAGTTACACCCTGGGGGTTGAGGAGCAGTACTTC.

This clonotype was seen a few times. V is TRBV27 and J is TRBJ2-1; possibly TRBD2 for D (7 bases). Germline V gene lookup returns CDR1 MNHEY and CDR2 SMNVEV (reference sequence). Trimming cost V 6 bases and J 4 bases, with 25 bases left between them. The length of the CDR3 is 18 residues. The CDR3 reads CASSLGPRGSGEYNEQFF. The DNA of the CDR3 is TGTGCCAGCAGCTTGGGGCCAAGGGGGAGCGGGGAATACAATGAGCAGTTCTTC.

The table lists this clonotype with many counts. V and J are TRBV7-6 and TRBJ2-5; TRBD2 is a possible D gene (7 bases). Germline-derived CDR1 and CDR2 are SGHVS and FNYEAQ. The CDR3 consists of 16 residues. V was cut by 4 bases and J by 1 base, with 16 bases left in between. This CDR3 is CASSSLARGSQETQYF. The CDR3 nucleotides read TGTGCCAGCAGCTCACTAGCGAGGGGGTCCCAAGAGACCCAGTACTTC. Drawing the rest from reference TRBV7-6 and TRBJ2-5, the complete variable domain is GAGVSQSPRYKVTKRGQDVALRCDPISGHVSLYWYRQALGQGPEFLTYFNYEAQQDKSGLPNDRFSAERPEGSISTLTIQRTEQRDSAMYRCASSSLARGSQETQYFGPGTRLLVL.

As to this clonotype: An end of the junction differs from the germline gene, which may be a read error. The J gene is TRBJ2-7, the V gene TRBV5-5; perhaps TRBD1 as D (6 bases). The CDR3 consists of 14 residues. Germline V gene data show CDR1 as SGHKS and CDR2 as YYEKEE (reference sequence). The CDR3, as DNA: TGTGCCAGCAGCTTACAACAGGGCTCCAACGAGCAGTACTTC. This encodes CASSLQQGSNEQYF.

This clonotype was observed at least ten times. The chain has TRBV7-8 and TRBJ2-1; maybe TRBD2 (5 bases). In germline, CDR1 is SGHVS, CDR2 FQNEAQ. The CDR3 length is 17 residues. Trimming cost V 0 bases and J 6 bases, with 18 bases left between them. DNA of the CDR3: TGTGCCAGCAGCTTAGCGCCGGGGTACAATGTTTTCAATGAGCAGTTCTTC. Translated: CASSLAPGYNVFNEQFF.